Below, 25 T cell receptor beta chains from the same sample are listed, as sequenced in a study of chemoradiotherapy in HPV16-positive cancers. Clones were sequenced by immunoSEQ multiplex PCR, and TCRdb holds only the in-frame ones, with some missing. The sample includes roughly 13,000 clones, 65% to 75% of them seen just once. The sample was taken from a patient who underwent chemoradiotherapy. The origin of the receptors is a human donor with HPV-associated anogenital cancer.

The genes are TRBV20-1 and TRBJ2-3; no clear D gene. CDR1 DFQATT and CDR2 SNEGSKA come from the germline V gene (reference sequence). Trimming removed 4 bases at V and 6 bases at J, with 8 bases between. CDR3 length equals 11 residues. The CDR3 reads CSAKGPDTQYF. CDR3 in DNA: TGCAGTGCTAAAGGGCCCGATACGCAGTATTTT.

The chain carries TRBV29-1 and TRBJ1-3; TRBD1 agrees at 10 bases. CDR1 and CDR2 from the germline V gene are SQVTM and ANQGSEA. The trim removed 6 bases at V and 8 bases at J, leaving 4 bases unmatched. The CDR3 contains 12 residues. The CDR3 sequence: CSVSGQGDTIYF. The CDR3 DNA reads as TGCAGCGTATCAGGACAGGGGGACACCATATATTTT.

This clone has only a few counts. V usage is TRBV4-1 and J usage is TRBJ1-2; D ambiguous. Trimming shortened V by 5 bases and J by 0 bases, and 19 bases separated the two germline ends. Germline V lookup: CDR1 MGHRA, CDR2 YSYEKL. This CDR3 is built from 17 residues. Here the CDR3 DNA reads TGCGCCAGCAGCAAGTCGCCCCTGGCAGGCTCTAACTATGGCTACACCTTC. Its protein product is CASSKSPLAGSNYGYTF.

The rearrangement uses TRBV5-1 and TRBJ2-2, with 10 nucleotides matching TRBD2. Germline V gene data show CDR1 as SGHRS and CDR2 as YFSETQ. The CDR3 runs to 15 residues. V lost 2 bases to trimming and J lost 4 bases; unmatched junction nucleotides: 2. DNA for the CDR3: TGCGCCAGCAGCTTAGCGGGAGGGGTCACCGGGGAGCTGTTTTTT. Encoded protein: CASSLAGGVTGELFF.

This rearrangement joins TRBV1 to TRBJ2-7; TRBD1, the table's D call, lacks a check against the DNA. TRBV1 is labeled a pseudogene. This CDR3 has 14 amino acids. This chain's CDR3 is CTSSRGTGGREQYF. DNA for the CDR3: TGCACCAGCAGCCGCGGGACAGGGGGCCGGGAGCAGTACTTC.

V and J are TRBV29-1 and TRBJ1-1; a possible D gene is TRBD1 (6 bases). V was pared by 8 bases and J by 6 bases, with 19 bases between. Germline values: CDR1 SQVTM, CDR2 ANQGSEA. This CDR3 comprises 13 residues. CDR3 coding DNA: TGCAGCACCCTGCCTGGGGGGGGCGCTGAAGCTTTCTTT. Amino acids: CSTLPGGGAEAFF.

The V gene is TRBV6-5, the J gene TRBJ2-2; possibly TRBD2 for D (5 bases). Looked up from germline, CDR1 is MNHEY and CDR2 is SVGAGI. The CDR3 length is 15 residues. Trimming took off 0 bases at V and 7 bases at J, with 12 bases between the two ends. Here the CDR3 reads CASSYSIDGGGELFF. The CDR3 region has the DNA TGTGCCAGCAGTTACTCGATTGACGGAGGCGGGGAGCTGTTTTTT.

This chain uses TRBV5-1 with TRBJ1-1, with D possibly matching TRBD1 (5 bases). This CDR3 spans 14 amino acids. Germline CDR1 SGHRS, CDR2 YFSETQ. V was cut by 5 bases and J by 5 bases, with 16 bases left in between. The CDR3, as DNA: TGCGCCAGCAGATGGGCGGGTGGGGGGACTGAAGCTTTCTTT. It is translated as CASRWAGGGTEAFF.

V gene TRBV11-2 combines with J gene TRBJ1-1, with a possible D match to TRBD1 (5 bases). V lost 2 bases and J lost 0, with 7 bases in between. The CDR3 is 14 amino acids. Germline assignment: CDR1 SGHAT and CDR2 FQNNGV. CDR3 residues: CASSLSGLNTEAFF. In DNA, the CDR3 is TGTGCCAGCAGCTTATCAGGGTTGAACACTGAAGCTTTCTTT.

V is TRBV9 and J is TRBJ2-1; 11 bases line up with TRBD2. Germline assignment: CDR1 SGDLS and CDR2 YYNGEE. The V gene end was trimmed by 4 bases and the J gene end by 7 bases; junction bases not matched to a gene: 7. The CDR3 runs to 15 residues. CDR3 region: CASSRLAGTLNEQFF. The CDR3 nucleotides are TGTGCCAGCAGCCGACTAGCGGGGACCCTTAATGAGCAGTTCTTC.

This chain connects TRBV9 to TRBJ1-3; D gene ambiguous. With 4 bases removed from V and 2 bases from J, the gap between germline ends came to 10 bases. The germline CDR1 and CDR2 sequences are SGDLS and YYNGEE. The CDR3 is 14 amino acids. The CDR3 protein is CASSYPGAGNTIYF. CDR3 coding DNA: TGTGCCAGCAGCTACCCGGGAGCTGGAAACACCATATATTTT.

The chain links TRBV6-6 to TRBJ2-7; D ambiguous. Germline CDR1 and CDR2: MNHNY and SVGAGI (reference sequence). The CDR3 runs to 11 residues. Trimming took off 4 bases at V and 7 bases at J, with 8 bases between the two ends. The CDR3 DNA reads TGTGCCAGCAGTTCGGGCCAGGAGCAGTACTTC. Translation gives CASSSGQEQYF.

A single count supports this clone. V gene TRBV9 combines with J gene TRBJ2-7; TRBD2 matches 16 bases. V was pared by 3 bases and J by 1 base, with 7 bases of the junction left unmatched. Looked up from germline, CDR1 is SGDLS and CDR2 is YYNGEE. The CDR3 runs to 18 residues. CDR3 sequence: CASSAGLAGGLWSYEQYF. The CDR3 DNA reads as TGTGCCAGCAGCGCGGGACTAGCGGGAGGGCTTTGGTCCTACGAGCAGTACTTC. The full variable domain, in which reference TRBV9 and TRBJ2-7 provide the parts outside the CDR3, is DSGVTQTPKHLITATGQRVTLRCSPRSGDLSVYWYQQSLDQGLQFLIQYYNGEERAKGNILERFSAQQFPDLHSELNLSSLELGDSALYFCASSAGLAGGLWSYEQYFGPGTRLTVT.

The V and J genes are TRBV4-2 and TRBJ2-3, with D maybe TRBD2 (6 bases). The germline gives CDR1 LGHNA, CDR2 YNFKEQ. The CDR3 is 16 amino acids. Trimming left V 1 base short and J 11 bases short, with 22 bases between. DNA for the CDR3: TGTGCCAGCAGCCAAGCGAAAACCGGGAGCCCCATAGAGCAGTATTTT. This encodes CASSQAKTGSPIEQYF.

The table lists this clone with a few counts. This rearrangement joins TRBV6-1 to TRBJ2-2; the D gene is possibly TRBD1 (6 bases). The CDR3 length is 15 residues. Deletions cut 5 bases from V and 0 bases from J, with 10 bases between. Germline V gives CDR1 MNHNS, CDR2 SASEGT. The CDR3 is CASSLTGPNTGELFF. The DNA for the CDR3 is TGTGCCAGCAGTCTGACAGGCCCGAACACCGGGGAGCTGTTTTTT.

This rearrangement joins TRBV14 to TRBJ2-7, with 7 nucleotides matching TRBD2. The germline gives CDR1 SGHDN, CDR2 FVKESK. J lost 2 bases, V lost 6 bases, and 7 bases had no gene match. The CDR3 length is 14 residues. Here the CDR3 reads CASSQPGLTYEQYF. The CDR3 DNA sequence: TGTGCCAGCAGTCAACCGGGACTAACCTACGAGCAGTACTTC.

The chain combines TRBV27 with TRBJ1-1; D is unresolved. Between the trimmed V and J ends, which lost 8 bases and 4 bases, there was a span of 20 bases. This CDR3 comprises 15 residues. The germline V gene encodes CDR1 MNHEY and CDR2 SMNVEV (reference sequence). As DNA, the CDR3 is TGTGCCAGCCATTATGATGGGCGCCGCGGCACTGAAGCTTTCTTT. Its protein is CASHYDGRRGTEAFF.

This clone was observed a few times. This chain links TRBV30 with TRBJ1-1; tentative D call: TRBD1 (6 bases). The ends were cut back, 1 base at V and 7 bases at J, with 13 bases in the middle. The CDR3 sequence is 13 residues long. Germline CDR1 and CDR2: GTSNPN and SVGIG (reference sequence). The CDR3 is CAWSAQGRVEAFF. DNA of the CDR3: TGTGCCTGGAGTGCTCAGGGGAGGGTTGAAGCTTTCTTT.

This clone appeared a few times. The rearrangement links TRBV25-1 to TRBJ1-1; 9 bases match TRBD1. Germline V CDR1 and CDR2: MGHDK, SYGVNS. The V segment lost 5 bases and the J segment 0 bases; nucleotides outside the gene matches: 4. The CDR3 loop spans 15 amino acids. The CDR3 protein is CASSRTGDMNTEAFF. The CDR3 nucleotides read TGTGCCAGCAGTCGGACAGGGGACATGAACACTGAAGCTTTCTTT.

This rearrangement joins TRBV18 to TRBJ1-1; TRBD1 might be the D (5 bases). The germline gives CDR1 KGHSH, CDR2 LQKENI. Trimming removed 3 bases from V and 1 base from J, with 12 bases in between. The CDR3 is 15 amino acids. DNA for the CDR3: TGTGCCAGCTCACCCTTGACCAGGGCGAACACTGAAGCTTTCTTT. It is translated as CASSPLTRANTEAFF.

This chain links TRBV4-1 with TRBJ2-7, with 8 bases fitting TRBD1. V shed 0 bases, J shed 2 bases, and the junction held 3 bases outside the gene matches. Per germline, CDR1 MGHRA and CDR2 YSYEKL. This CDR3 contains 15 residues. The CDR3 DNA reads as TGCGCCAGCAGCCAAGACCCACAGGGGGCCTACGAGCAGTACTTC. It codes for CASSQDPQGAYEQYF.

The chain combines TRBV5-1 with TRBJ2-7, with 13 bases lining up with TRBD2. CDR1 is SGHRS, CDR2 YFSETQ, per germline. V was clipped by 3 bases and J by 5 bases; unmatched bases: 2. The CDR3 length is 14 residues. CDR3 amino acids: CASSWTSGSDEQYF. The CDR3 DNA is TGCGCCAGCAGCTGGACTAGCGGGAGCGACGAGCAGTACTTC.

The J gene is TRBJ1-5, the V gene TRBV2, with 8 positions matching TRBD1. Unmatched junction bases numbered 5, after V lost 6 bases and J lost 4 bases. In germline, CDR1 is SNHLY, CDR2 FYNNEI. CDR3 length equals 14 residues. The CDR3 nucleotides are TGTGCCAGCAGCGCGGACAGGGAGAATCAGCCCCAGCATTTT. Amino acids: CASSADRENQPQHF.

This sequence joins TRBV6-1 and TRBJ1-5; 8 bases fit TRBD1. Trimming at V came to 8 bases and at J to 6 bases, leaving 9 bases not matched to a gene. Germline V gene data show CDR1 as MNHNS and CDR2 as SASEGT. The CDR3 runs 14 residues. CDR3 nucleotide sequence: TGTGCCAGCGGATCCGGGACAGGCGCTCAGCCCCAGCATTTT. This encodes CASGSGTGAQPQHF.

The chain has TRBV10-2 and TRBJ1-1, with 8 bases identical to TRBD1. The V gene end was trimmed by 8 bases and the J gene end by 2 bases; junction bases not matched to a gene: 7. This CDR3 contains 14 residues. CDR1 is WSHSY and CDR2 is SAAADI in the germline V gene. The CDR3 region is CASGPQGANTEAFF. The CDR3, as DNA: TGCGCCAGCGGGCCTCAGGGGGCCAACACTGAAGCTTTCTTT.